Listed below are T cell receptor beta chains from one sample, sequenced in a study of neoadjuvant nivolumab and ipilimumab in lung cancer. Clones were sequenced by immunoSEQ multiplex PCR, and TCRdb holds only the in-frame ones, with some missing. The sample carries under 35,000 clones, about nine tenths recorded once. Material: peripheral blood, obtained after neoadjuvant nivolumab, alone or with ipilimumab, at or shortly before surgery. Receptors were obtained from an adult with non-small cell lung cancer. CDR3s include the opening cysteine and the closing phenylalanine or tryptophan. The order of the fields is CDR3 protein, CDR3 DNA, V gene, J gene, D gene, clone size. The D gene is left open where the match is weak. Clone size, where shown, is once, few, many, or a class for clones that have expanded.

CDR3aa: CAISEGRDRVTYGYTF
CDR3nt: TGTGCCATCAGTGAGGGCCGGGACAGGGTCACCTATGGCTACACCTTC
v_gene: TRBV10-3
j_gene: TRBJ1-2
d_gene: TRBD1
abundance: .

CDR3aa: CSVTAGHGYTF
CDR3nt: TGCAGCGTTACGGCAGGACACGGCTACACCTTC
v_gene: TRBV29-1
j_gene: TRBJ1-2
d_gene: .
abundance: .

CDR3aa: CSVVVGNYEQYF
CDR3nt: TGCAGCGTTGTCGTCGGAAACTACGAGCAGTACTTC
v_gene: TRBV29-1
j_gene: TRBJ2-7
d_gene: .
abundance: .

CDR3aa: CASSFWTGGNTEAFF
CDR3nt: TGCGCCAGCAGCTTCTGGACGGGGGGGAACACTGAAGCTTTCTTT
v_gene: TRBV5-1
j_gene: TRBJ1-1
d_gene: .
abundance: .

CDR3aa: CASSIGDLLNTGELFF
CDR3nt: TGTGCCAGCAGCATCGGGGACTTACTTAACACCGGGGAGCTGTTTTTT
v_gene: TRBV5-6
j_gene: TRBJ2-2
d_gene: .
abundance: once

CDR3aa: CASSQDLSQETQYF
CDR3nt: TGTGCCAGCTCCCAAGACCTAAGCCAAGAGACCCAGTACTTC
v_gene: TRBV18
j_gene: TRBJ2-5
d_gene: .
abundance: .

CDR3aa: CASSYKAALNTEAFF
CDR3nt: TGTGCCAGCAGTTACAAGGCGGCCTTGAACACTGAAGCTTTCTTT
v_gene: TRBV6-5
j_gene: TRBJ1-1
d_gene: .
abundance: .

CDR3aa: CASSFAGGAFF
CDR3nt: TGTGCCAGCAGTTTCGCTGGCGGAGCTTTCTTT
v_gene: TRBV28
j_gene: TRBJ1-1
d_gene: .
abundance: .

CDR3aa: CASSLGAVQETQYF
CDR3nt: TGCGCCAGCAGCTTGGGGGCAGTCCAAGAGACCCAGTACTTC
v_gene: TRBV5-1
j_gene: TRBJ2-5
d_gene: .
abundance: .

CDR3aa: CASSSGRGDYTQYF
CDR3nt: TGTGCCAGCAGCTCTGGGCGGGGGGATTATACGCAGTATTTT
v_gene: TRBV7-2
j_gene: TRBJ2-3
d_gene: TRBD2
abundance: .

CDR3aa: CASSPYFGREGGEAFF
CDR3nt: TGTGCCAGCAGCCCATACTTTGGCAGGGAGGGAGGTGAAGCTTTCTTT
v_gene: TRBV7-9
j_gene: TRBJ1-1
d_gene: .
abundance: .

CDR3aa: CASSSDSNQPQHF
CDR3nt: TGTGCCAGCAGCTCAGACAGTAACCAGCCCCAGCATTTT
v_gene: TRBV7-2
j_gene: TRBJ1-5
d_gene: .
abundance: .

CDR3aa: CASSLATGSYGYTF
CDR3nt: TGTGCCAGCAGCTTAGCGACAGGGAGCTATGGCTACACCTTC
v_gene: TRBV7-9
j_gene: TRBJ1-2
d_gene: TRBD1
abundance: once

CDR3aa: CASSDGWGPTTDTQYF
CDR3nt: TGTGCCAGCAGCGACGGATGGGGGCCCACCACAGATACGCAGTATTTT
v_gene: TRBV9
j_gene: TRBJ2-3
d_gene: .
abundance: .

CDR3aa: CASTTIWGGSYNEQFF
CDR3nt: TGTGCCAGCACTACAATTTGGGGTGGCTCCTACAATGAGCAGTTCTTC
v_gene: TRBV28
j_gene: TRBJ2-1
d_gene: .
abundance: .

CDR3aa: CASSLGGRGSEKLFF
CDR3nt: TGTGCCAGCAGCTTGGGAGGCAGGGGAAGCGAAAAACTGTTTTTT
v_gene: TRBV5-4
j_gene: TRBJ1-4
d_gene: .
abundance: .

CDR3aa: CASSLKGVEQYF
CDR3nt: TGCGCCAGCAGCTTGAAAGGGGTCGAGCAGTACTTC
v_gene: TRBV5-1
j_gene: TRBJ2-7
d_gene: .
abundance: .

CDR3aa: CASSPSGGAHEQFF
CDR3nt: TGTGCCAGCAGCCCTAGCGGGGGGGCGCATGAGCAGTTCTTC
v_gene: TRBV7-2
j_gene: TRBJ2-1
d_gene: TRBD2
abundance: .

CDR3aa: CASRVSGSYNSPLHF
CDR3nt: TGTGCCAGCAGGGTTTCGGGCTCCTATAATTCACCCCTCCACTTT
v_gene: TRBV28
j_gene: TRBJ1-6
d_gene: .
abundance: .

CDR3aa: CASSFRRADEKLFF
CDR3nt: TGTGCCAGCAGTTTTAGGCGAGCGGATGAAAAACTGTTTTTT
v_gene: TRBV27
j_gene: TRBJ1-4
d_gene: .
abundance: .

CDR3aa: CASTSSTREAFF
CDR3nt: TGTGCCAGCACTTCTTCGACTAGAGAAGCTTTCTTT
v_gene: TRBV28
j_gene: TRBJ1-1
d_gene: .
abundance: .

CDR3aa: CASSSAGAGNSPLHF
CDR3nt: TGTGCCAGCAGCTCGGCAGGAGCGGGTAATTCACCCCTCCACTTT
v_gene: TRBV5-4
j_gene: TRBJ1-6
d_gene: .
abundance: .

CDR3aa: CASSLGDTEAFF
CDR3nt: TGCGCCAGCAGCCTGGGGGACACTGAAGCTTTCTTT
v_gene: TRBV4-3
j_gene: TRBJ1-1
d_gene: .
abundance: few

CDR3aa: CASGRRDRQYNEQFF
CDR3nt: TGTGCCAGCGGGAGAAGGGATCGTCAGTACAATGAGCAGTTCTTC
v_gene: TRBV6-1
j_gene: TRBJ2-1
d_gene: .
abundance: once

CDR3aa: CASSPWGSDTEAFF
CDR3nt: TGTGCCAGCAGCCCCTGGGGGTCGGACACTGAAGCTTTCTTT
v_gene: TRBV9
j_gene: TRBJ1-1
d_gene: .
abundance: once

CDR3aa: CAIRGDGDNSPLHF
CDR3nt: TGTGCCATCAGGGGGGACGGAGATAATTCACCCCTCCACTTT
v_gene: TRBV10-3
j_gene: TRBJ1-6
d_gene: .
abundance: .

CDR3aa: CASTTRNIQYF
CDR3nt: TGTGCCAGCACAACAAGAAACATTCAGTACTTC
v_gene: TRBV6-5
j_gene: TRBJ2-4
d_gene: .
abundance: few

CDR3aa: CASSLDGSLLSEQYF
CDR3nt: TGTGCCAGCAGCTTAGACGGTTCTCTCCTCTCCGAGCAGTACTTC
v_gene: TRBV7-9
j_gene: TRBJ2-7
d_gene: .
abundance: .